This is a list of T cell receptor beta chains from one sample in a study of blood T cell repertoires in COVID-19. Sequenced by immunoSEQ multiplex PCR; TCRdb stores in-frame clones only, minus some. The sample lists some 270,000 clones; around 90% were seen once. Sequencing was carried out using PBMCs or T cells enriched from blood (not recorded which). All receptors derive from a man between 40 and 49 years old who had been exposed to COVID-19. Both conserved end residues are part of each CDR3. Each record gives: D gene, V gene, J gene, clone size, CDR3 protein, CDR3 DNA. The D gene is left open where the match is weak. Clone sizes are given selectively: once, few, many, or a class where the clone is expanded.

D: TRBD1; V: TRBV4-3; J: TRBJ2-7; size: -; CDR3: CASSLTGGSDEQYF; DNA: TGCGCCAGCAGCCTGACAGGGGGAAGTGACGAGCAGTACTTC
D: -; V: TRBV6-1; J: TRBJ2-6; size: many; CDR3: CASSESFSGANVLTF; DNA: TGTGCCAGCAGTGAAAGCTTCTCTGGGGCCAACGTCCTGACTTTC
D: TRBD2; V: TRBV7-9; J: TRBJ2-5; size: once; CDR3: CASSPGLIEETQYF; DNA: TGTGCCAGCAGCCCGGGACTAATAGAAGAGACCCAGTACTTC
D: -; V: TRBV6-6; J: TRBJ2-5; size: -; CDR3: CASSYSRGETQYF; DNA: TGTGCCAGCAGTTATAGCCGGGGAGAGACCCAGTACTTC
D: -; V: TRBV7-8; J: TRBJ1-5; size: -; CDR3: CASSLGVRGKLRSNQPQHF; DNA: TGTGCCAGCAGCTTAGGCGTAAGGGGTAAATTAAGGAGCAATCAGCCCCAGCATTTT
D: -; V: TRBV28; J: TRBJ1-1; size: -; CDR3: CASSSGGTRAEAFF; DNA: TGTGCCAGCAGTTCGGGGGGGACGCGGGCTGAAGCTTTCTTT
D: TRBD1; V: TRBV14; J: TRBJ2-5; size: -; CDR3: CASSPGTETSGETQYF; DNA: TGTGCCAGCAGCCCCGGGACAGAGACTTCGGGAGAGACCCAGTACTTC
D: -; V: TRBV28; J: TRBJ1-5; size: -; CDR3: CASSSLTGMGQPQHF; DNA: TGTGCCAGCAGTTCACTTACAGGGATGGGGCAGCCCCAGCATTTT
D: -; V: TRBV21-1; J: TRBJ2-7; size: -; CDR3: CASSKRAGYEQYF; DNA: TGTGCCAGCAGCAAACGGGCGGGGTACGAGCAGTACTTC
D: TRBD1; V: TRBV10-2; J: TRBJ1-5; size: -; CDR3: CASRRGTDKLSNQPQHF; DNA: TGCGCCAGCAGGAGAGGGACAGACAAACTTAGCAATCAGCCCCAGCATTTT
D: -; V: TRBV11-2; J: TRBJ2-7; size: -; CDR3: CASSLGSGPYEQYF; DNA: TGTGCCAGCAGCTTAGGGTCAGGCCCCTACGAGCAGTACTTC
D: TRBD1; V: TRBV6-2/TRBV6-3; J: TRBJ1-2; size: -; CDR3: CASTPTGGGGYTF; DNA: TGTGCCAGCACCCCGACAGGGGGAGGCGGCTACACCTTC
D: -; V: TRBV9; J: TRBJ1-2; size: -; CDR3: CASSANSKEGKDGYTF; DNA: TGTGCCAGCAGCGCGAACTCCAAGGAGGGGAAGGATGGCTACACCTTC
D: -; V: TRBV4-3; J: TRBJ1-2; size: -; CDR3: CASSQDSWGSGYTF; DNA: TGCGCCAGCAGCCAAGATAGTTGGGGCTCTGGCTACACCTTC
D: -; V: TRBV5-1; J: TRBJ1-1; size: -; CDR3: CASSSSEGSTEAFF; DNA: TGCGCCAGCAGCTCGTCAGAGGGTAGCACTGAAGCTTTCTTT
D: TRBD1; V: TRBV3-1/TRBV3-2; J: TRBJ2-7; size: -; CDR3: CASSHLGQGYEQYF; DNA: TGTGCCAGCAGCCACCTCGGACAGGGCTACGAGCAGTACTTC
D: -; V: TRBV10-3; J: TRBJ1-6; size: -; CDR3: CAISEGQYNSPLHF; DNA: TGTGCCATCAGTGAGGGACAGTATAATTCACCCCTCCACTTT
D: -; V: TRBV4-3; J: TRBJ1-2; size: -; CDR3: CASSFRGKNYGYTF; DNA: TGCGCCAGCAGCTTCCGAGGAAAAAACTATGGCTACACCTTC
D: -; V: TRBV18; J: TRBJ1-1; size: -; CDR3: CASSPPVPTYEVMNTEAFF; DNA: TGTGCCAGCTCACCACCGGTACCCACCTACGAGGTCATGAACACTGAAGCTTTCTTT
D: -; V: TRBV15; J: TRBJ1-3; size: -; CDR3: CATSMTGRGNTIYF; DNA: TGTGCCACCAGCATGACAGGTCGAGGAAACACCATATATTTT
D: TRBD2; V: TRBV2; J: TRBJ2-3; size: -; CDR3: CASSEAYGGSNADTQYF; DNA: TGTGCCAGCAGTGAAGCCTACGGCGGGAGTAACGCAGATACGCAGTATTTT
D: TRBD1; V: TRBV11-2; J: TRBJ2-7; size: -; CDR3: CASSLDWDRSLEQYF; DNA: TGTGCCAGCAGCTTAGACTGGGACAGATCCCTCGAGCAGTACTTC
D: -; V: TRBV7-9; J: TRBJ2-7; size: -; CDR3: CASAGASSSYEQYF; DNA: TGTGCCAGCGCGGGGGCGAGCTCCTCCTACGAGCAGTACTTC
D: TRBD1; V: TRBV5-1; J: TRBJ2-7; size: few; CDR3: CASSNIRDRGQYEQYF; DNA: TGCGCCAGCAGCAACATCCGGGACAGGGGGCAGTACGAGCAGTACTTC
D: TRBD1; V: TRBV25-1; J: TRBJ1-2; size: -; CDR3: CASSERAGGGLGGYTF; DNA: TGTGCCAGCAGTGAACGTGCAGGGGGCGGATTAGGTGGCTACACCTTC
D: -; V: TRBV7-2; J: TRBJ1-5; size: -; CDR3: CASSSGGLRGNQPQHF; DNA: TGTGCCAGCAGCTCCGGGGGGCTAAGAGGCAATCAGCCCCAGCATTTT
D: TRBD1; V: TRBV10-1; J: TRBJ2-7; size: -; CDR3: CASSDGTGQNEQYF; DNA: TGCGCCAGCAGTGATGGGACAGGGCAAAACGAGCAGTACTTC
D: TRBD1; V: TRBV5-1; J: TRBJ2-3; size: -; CDR3: CASNPSGGGTDTQYF; DNA: TGCGCCAGCAATCCGTCAGGGGGTGGTACAGATACGCAGTATTTT
D: TRBD1; V: TRBV5-1; J: TRBJ1-4; size: -; CDR3: CASSWGTGGREKLFF; DNA: TGCGCCAGCAGCTGGGGGACAGGGGGCCGTGAAAAACTGTTTTTT
D: -; V: TRBV4-3; J: TRBJ2-1; size: -; CDR3: CASSQESYNEQFF; DNA: TGCGCCAGCAGCCAGGAGAGCTACAATGAGCAGTTCTTC
D: -; V: TRBV5-1; J: TRBJ1-2; size: -; CDR3: CASSLGTVQSPYGYTF; DNA: TGCGCCAGCAGCCTCGGGACTGTCCAATCTCCCTATGGCTACACCTTC
D: -; V: TRBV27; J: TRBJ2-1; size: -; CDR3: CASGPLSSGHNEQFF; DNA: TGTGCCAGCGGTCCTCTCTCCTCCGGTCACAATGAGCAGTTCTTC
D: TRBD1; V: TRBV3-1/TRBV3-2; J: TRBJ2-7; size: once; CDR3: CASSPGQEKDEQYF; DNA: TGTGCCAGCAGCCCAGGACAGGAGAAGGACGAGCAGTACTTC